In its sample, the clone carrying this TCR beta chain was seen once. The antigen remains unidentified. The CDR3 contains 15 residues. From germline, CDR1 is KGHSH and CDR2 LQKENI. Trimming cost V 4 bases and J 1 base; bases outside gene matches: 6. Assay: immunoSEQ multiplex PCR; the TCRdb copy retains only in-frame clones and omits some. The sample includes about 83,000 clones, about 90% of them seen just once. These data come from a study of OX40 agonist ivuxolimab in advanced cancers. On the study more broadly: Patient treatment consisted of intravenous ivuxolimab administration every 2 weeks at 0.01 to 10 mg/kg. Three partial responders included one hepatocellular carcinoma patient and two cutaneous melanoma patients. Findings and caveats of the study: At 0.1 to 3.0 mg/kg, CD4+ and CD8+ blood T cells expanded clonally by week 6. More expanded clones were seen, on average, in CD8+ T cells than in CD4+.

Sequenced material: CD4+ or CD8+ T cells sorted from blood, taken in a trial of the OX40 agonist ivuxolimab. The origin of this receptor is an adult with an advanced solid tumor such as melanoma, head and neck, liver or kidney cancer. The J gene is TRBJ1-1, the V gene TRBV18, with 7 bases fitting TRBD1. The CDR3 DNA sequence: TGTGCCAGCTCACTCACGACAGGGACGAACACTGAAGCTTTCTTT. The encoded protein is CASSLTTGTNTEAFF.